The 5 T cell receptor beta chains reported below all come from one sample, sequenced in a study of blood T cell repertoires in COVID-19. Using immunoSEQ multiplex PCR, the repertoire was profiled, and TCRdb retains in-frame clones only, with some absent. The sample has 25,000 or so clones, around 96% seen once. The sequencing sample was made of peripheral blood. The receptors were sampled from a human donor with active COVID-19. The donor label of this sample is uncertain.

The rearrangement joins TRBV5-4 to TRBJ1-6; tentatively, D is TRBD1 (5 bases). V gave up 1 base and J gave up 7 bases, with 9 bases separating them. The CDR3 is made up of 14 amino acids. Per the germline V gene, CDR1 is SGHNT and CDR2 is YYREEE (reference sequence). The CDR3 DNA sequence: TGTGCCAGCAGCTTGCCAGGGAGGAATTCACCCCTCCACTTT. Translating it yields CASSLPGRNSPLHF.

This clone was recorded only once. The chain uses TRBV7-9 and TRBJ1-4, with D perhaps matching TRBD1 (6 bases). The CDR3 consists of 18 residues. Trimming removed 0 bases from V and 5 bases from J, with 19 bases in between. CDR1 and CDR2 (germline): SEHNR, FQNEAQ (reference sequence). The CDR3 coding sequence is TGTGCCAGCAGCTTAGCCCCACAAAGGGGGGGGATGAATGAAAAACTGTTTTTT. Translation: CASSLAPQRGGMNEKLFF.

The rearrangement links TRBV10-1 to TRBJ2-7; TRBD1 matches at 8 bases. The CDR3 has 15 residues. The V segment lost 0 bases and the J segment 5 bases; nucleotides outside the gene matches: 6. Germline V lookup: CDR1 WNHNN, CDR2 SYGVQD (reference sequence). CDR3 region: CASSESLTGVHEQYF. For the CDR3, the DNA is TGCGCCAGCAGTGAGTCCCTGACAGGGGTCCACGAGCAGTACTTC.

This sequence joins TRBV5-1 and TRBJ1-2; 12 bases are a match to TRBD1. With V trimmed by 4 bases and J by 6 bases, 4 bases remained unmatched. CDR3 length: 14 residues. Germline V gene sequence: CDR1 SGHRS, CDR2 YFSETQ. CDR3 loop: CASSMGQGADGYTF. DNA of the CDR3: TGCGCCAGCAGCATGGGACAGGGGGCAGATGGCTACACCTTC.

This chain links TRBV3-1 (or the pseudogene TRBV3-2) with TRBJ2-5; D gene unclear. This CDR3 has 15 amino acids. V dropped 1 base and J dropped 4 bases, with 13 bases sitting between them. CDR1 is LGHDT, CDR2 YNNKEL, per germline (reference sequence). The CDR3 spells CASSQVDLGRETQYF. The CDR3 DNA is TGTGCCAGCAGCCAAGTGGATCTAGGCCGAGAGACCCAGTACTTC.